This paragraph covers one T cell receptor (beta chain) sequence. No antigen is known for it. Naive CD8 cells, CD45RO-negative and positively selected for CCR7, excluded terminally differentiated effector memory CD45RA+ cells. Trimming left V 4 bases short and J 5 bases short, with 18 bases between. The CDR3 has 15 residues. Germline V gene sequence: CDR1 SGHRS, CDR2 YFSETQ. The authors ran the assay at deep level. Sequenced by immunoSEQ multiplex PCR; TCRdb stores in-frame clones only, minus some. In the table there are hundreds of thousands of clones, nearly 97% of which are singletons. The data originate from a study of shared clonotypes between healthy human individuals. Findings and limits, study-wide: In general, naive subsets displayed greater estimated richness than memory subsets did.

The chain has TRBV5-1 and TRBJ2-5; maybe TRBD2 (6 bases). The receptor was isolated from a woman aged 25 to 45 in good health. The specimen was naive CD8+ T cells sorted from blood. The CDR3 region has the DNA TGCGCCAGCAGCCTAGGGACTTCCATGGCGGAGACCCAGTACTTC. Translated, it gives CASSLGTSMAETQYF.